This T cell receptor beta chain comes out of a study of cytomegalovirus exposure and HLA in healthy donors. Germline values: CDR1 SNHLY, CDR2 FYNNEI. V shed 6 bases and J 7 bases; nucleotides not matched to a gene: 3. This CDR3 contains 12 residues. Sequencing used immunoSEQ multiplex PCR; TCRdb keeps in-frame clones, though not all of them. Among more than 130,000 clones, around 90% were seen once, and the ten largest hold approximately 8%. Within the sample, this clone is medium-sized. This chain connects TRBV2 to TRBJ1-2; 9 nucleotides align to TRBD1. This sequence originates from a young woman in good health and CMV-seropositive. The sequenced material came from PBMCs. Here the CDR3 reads CASRGTGSGYTF. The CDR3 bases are TGTGCCAGCAGGGGGACAGGGTCTGGCTACACCTTC.